Following are 24 T cell receptor beta chains from one sample sequenced in a study of shared clonotypes between healthy human individuals. The naive CD8 population came from CD45RO-negative cells selected for CCR7, without terminally differentiated effector memory CD45RA+ cells. Generated by immunoSEQ multiplex PCR, the TCRdb table keeps only in-frame clones and is missing some. The sample lists more than 2 million clones, about 95% occurring once. Sample: naive CD8+ T cells sorted from blood. The receptors were sampled from a man younger than 35 in good health.

This sequence joins TRBV7-2 and TRBJ2-7; 13 nucleotides match TRBD2. Looked up from germline, CDR1 is SGHTA and CDR2 is FQGNSA. V dropped 5 bases and J dropped 3; count of bases not matched to a gene: 7. This CDR3 has 16 residues. CDR3 residues: CASSLGTSGTLYEQYF. The DNA for the CDR3 is TGTGCCAGCAGCCTAGGGACTAGCGGGACCCTCTACGAGCAGTACTTC. Full variable domain (remainder filled in from reference TRBV7-2 and TRBJ2-7): GAGVSQSPSNKVTEKGKDVELRCDPISGHTALYWYRQSLGQGLEFLIYFQGNSAPDKSGLPSDRFSAERTGGSVSTLTIQRTQQEDSAVYLCASSLGTSGTLYEQYFGPGTRLTVT.

V gene TRBV2 combines with J gene TRBJ2-3; TRBD2 matches at 11 bases. The V and J ends lost 1 base and 2 bases, in that order; junction bases with no gene match: 8. This CDR3 is built from 18 residues. Germline V gene data show CDR1 as SNHLY and CDR2 as FYNNEI. Written as DNA, the CDR3 is TGTGCCAGCAGTGAAGGGGCTCTAGCGGGGGGCTCCACAGATACGCAGTATTTT. Encoded protein: CASSEGALAGGSTDTQYF.

The chain is built from TRBV5-4 and TRBJ2-7, with 12 bases aligning to TRBD2. The germline V gene encodes CDR1 SGHNT and CDR2 YYREEE (reference sequence). The CDR3 consists of 15 residues. V lost 4 bases and J lost 5; bases outside the gene matches: 7. The CDR3 coding sequence is TGTGCCAGCAGCGGCCTAGCGGGAGGGCCCGACGAGCAGTACTTC. Encoded protein: CASSGLAGGPDEQYF. The variable domain in full, with the rest retrieved from reference TRBV5-4 and TRBJ2-7, is ETGVTQSPTHLIKTRGQQVTLRCSSQSGHNTVSWYQQALGQGPQFIFQYYREEENGRGNFPPRFSGLQFPNYSSELNVNALELDDSALYLCASSGLAGGPDEQYFGPGTRLTVT.

V usage is TRBV14 and J usage is TRBJ2-7; maybe TRBD1 (6 bases). The germline V gene encodes CDR1 SGHDN and CDR2 FVKESK. Trimming stripped 0 bases from V and 2 bases from J, with 11 bases between. CDR3 size: 15 residues. The CDR3 nucleotides read TGTGCCAGCAGCCAAGATGCAGGGGTCCCCTACGAGCAGTACTTC. Translated, it gives CASSQDAGVPYEQYF. The full variable domain, in which reference TRBV14 and TRBJ2-7 provide the parts outside the CDR3, is EAGVTQFPSHSVIEKGQTVTLRCDPISGHDNLYWYRRVMGKEIKFLLHFVKESKQDESGMPNNRFLAERTGGTYSTLKVQPAELEDSGVYFCASSQDAGVPYEQYFGPGTRLTVT.

This clone was counted once. The chain employs TRBV6-5 and TRBJ2-7; tentatively, D is TRBD1 or TRBD2 (5 bases each). Trimming removed 2 bases from V and 4 bases from J, with 15 bases in between. Germline V gives CDR1 MNHEY, CDR2 SVGAGI. There are 15 residues in the CDR3. CDR3 sequence (DNA): TGTGCCAGCAGTTACCATTTAGGGGACGCTTACGAGCAGTACTTC. Protein: CASSYHLGDAYEQYF.

This chain connects TRBV7-9 to TRBJ2-3; 15 bases match TRBD2. With V trimmed by 4 bases and J by 0 bases, 5 bases remained unmatched. The CDR3 spans 18 residues. Germline values: CDR1 SEHNR, CDR2 FQNEAQ (reference sequence). The CDR3 coding sequence is TGTGCCAGCAGCTCAGGACTAGCGGGGGGGCTTAGCACAGATACGCAGTATTTT. Its translation is CASSSGLAGGLSTDTQYF.

The V call is TRBV28, the J call TRBJ1-1, with a tentative D call TRBD1 (5 bases). V was clipped by 7 bases and J by 2 bases, with 11 bases between them. Germline V gene lookup returns CDR1 MDHEN and CDR2 SYDVKM. The CDR3 consists of 13 residues. CDR3 in DNA: TGTGCCAGCAACGGACACTATAACACTGAAGCTTTCTTT. This encodes CASNGHYNTEAFF.

The chain employs TRBV4-3 and TRBJ2-1; 10 bases are shared with TRBD2. There are 15 residues in the CDR3. The V segment lost 0 bases and the J segment 6 bases; nucleotides outside the gene matches: 2. Per the germline V gene, CDR1 is LGHNA and CDR2 is YSLEER. This CDR3 reads CASSQDTSGANEQFF. The CDR3 DNA is TGCGCCAGCAGCCAAGATACTAGCGGGGCCAATGAGCAGTTCTTC.

This chain uses TRBV2 with TRBJ2-7; 9 nucleotides match TRBD2. This CDR3 has 16 amino acids. Unmatched junction bases numbered 6, after V lost 3 bases and J lost 0 bases. Germline V gene lookup returns CDR1 SNHLY and CDR2 FYNNEI. CDR3 region: CASSEERGESSYEQYF. The DNA for the CDR3 is TGTGCCAGCAGTGAGGAGCGGGGGGAAAGCTCCTACGAGCAGTACTTC.

DNA for the CDR3: TGTGCCAGCAGCTTCCCTAGCGGGTTGGGGGAGCAGTACTTC. Protein: CASSFPSGLGEQYF. The genes are TRBV7-9 and TRBJ2-7; the match to TRBD2 covers 8 bases. Germline V gene lookup returns CDR1 SEHNR and CDR2 FQNEAQ (reference sequence). Unmatched junction bases numbered 8, after V lost 3 bases and J lost 7 bases. The CDR3 is 14 residues long.

The chain is built from TRBV2 and TRBJ2-1; D gene unclear. The CDR3 spans 10 residues. The germline V gene encodes CDR1 SNHLY and CDR2 FYNNEI. Between the trimmed V and J ends, which lost 7 bases and 5 bases, there was a span of 3 bases. CDR3 sequence (DNA): TGTGCCAGCATACACAATGAGCAGTTCTTC. Protein: CASIHNEQFF.

The rearrangement joins TRBV19 to TRBJ2-6, with D perhaps matching TRBD1 (6 bases). The CDR3 spans 17 residues. V was trimmed by 5 bases and J by 0 bases, leaving 14 bases between them. Germline values: CDR1 LNHDA, CDR2 SQIVND (reference sequence). DNA of the CDR3: TGTGCCAGTAGTGAGGGGGAATACCTCTCTGGGGCCAACGTCCTGACTTTC. It yields the protein CASSEGEYLSGANVLTF. Combining the CDR3 with reference TRBV19 and TRBJ2-6 gives the whole variable domain DGGITQSPKYLFRKEGQNVTLSCEQNLNHDAMYWYRQDPGQGLRLIYYSQIVNDFQKGDIAEGYSVSREKKESFPLTVTSAQKNPTAFYLCASSEGEYLSGANVLTFGAGSRLTVL.

This chain joins TRBV10-3 and TRBJ1-3; D is perhaps TRBD1 (5 bases). The germline V gene has CDR1 ENHRY and CDR2 SYGVKD. With 6 bases removed from V and 0 bases from J, the gap between germline ends came to 15 bases. The CDR3 is 16 amino acids. In DNA, the CDR3 is TGTGCCATCAGGCCACCGGGACTGAGCTCTGGAAACACCATATATTTT. Amino acids: CAIRPPGLSSGNTIYF.

The rearrangement joins TRBV4-1 to TRBJ2-3; no definite D call. The CDR3 spans 12 residues. CDR1 MGHRA and CDR2 YSYEKL come from the germline V gene. V lost 2 bases, J lost 6 bases, and 6 bases lay in between. CDR3 region: CASSQMGDTQYF. DNA for the CDR3: TGCGCCAGCAGCCAAATGGGCGATACGCAGTATTTT.

This rearrangement joins TRBV11-2 to TRBJ2-1; 13 bases are shared with TRBD2. CDR3 length equals 14 residues. The germline CDR1 and CDR2 sequences are SGHAT and FQNNGV. CDR3: CGTSGGASYNEQFF. CDR3 sequence (DNA): TGTGGTACTAGCGGGGGGGCGTCCTACAATGAGCAGTTCTTC.

The chain combines TRBV11-2 with TRBJ2-1; D is undetermined. Germline V gives CDR1 SGHAT, CDR2 FQNNGV. The CDR3 length is 14 residues. Between the trimmed V and J ends, which lost 1 base and 6 bases, there was a span of 10 bases. CDR3 amino acids: CASSLGSPPNEQFF. Written as DNA, the CDR3 is TGTGCCAGCAGCTTAGGCTCGCCCCCCAATGAGCAGTTCTTC. Looking up the rest from reference TRBV11-2 and TRBJ2-1 gives the full variable domain: EAGVAQSPRYKIIEKRQSVAFWCNPISGHATLYWYQQILGQGPKLLIQFQNNGVVDDSQLPKDRFSAERLKGVDSTLKIQPAKLEDSAVYLCASSLGSPPNEQFFGPGTRLTVL.

The chain uses TRBV10-2 and TRBJ2-1; no reliable D call. V was trimmed by 1 base and J by 5 bases, leaving 6 bases between them. CDR1 WSHSY and CDR2 SAAADI come from the germline V gene. This CDR3 is built from 13 residues. The CDR3 DNA is TGCGCCAGCAGTGAGTTTGGTGACAATGAGCAGTTCTTC. It yields the protein CASSEFGDNEQFF.

The V and J genes are TRBV2 and TRBJ2-5; 8 bases are a match to TRBD2. CDR1 and CDR2 from the germline V gene are SNHLY and FYNNEI. Germline trimming cut 3 bases from V and 2 bases from J; bases unmatched to any gene: 5. This CDR3 region has 15 residues. The CDR3 DNA follows: TGTGCCAGCAGTGACGGCGGGGGGATTCAAGAGACCCAGTACTTC. Its translation is CASSDGGGIQETQYF.

The rearrangement uses TRBV7-2 and TRBJ1-5; tentatively, D is TRBD1 (5 bases). CDR1 SGHTA and CDR2 FQGNSA come from the germline V gene. The CDR3 is 15 residues long. V lost 1 base and J lost 5, with 12 bases in between. CDR3 in DNA: TGTGCCAGCAGCTTAGTGTTGCAGGGCCATCAGCCCCAGCATTTT. It yields the protein CASSLVLQGHQPQHF.

The rearrangement links TRBV2 to TRBJ1-5; 8 bases map to TRBD1. The J segment lost 2 bases and the V segment lost 7 bases, leaving 7 bases of the junction unmatched. Germline values: CDR1 SNHLY, CDR2 FYNNEI. The CDR3 loop spans 15 amino acids. CDR3 sequence (DNA): TGTGCCAGCACCTCCCAGGGGGCCGGCAATCAGCCCCAGCATTTT. Translating gives CASTSQGAGNQPQHF.

A single count supports this clone. The chain employs TRBV29-1 and TRBJ1-2; D ambiguous. The CDR3 is 12 amino acids. Germline CDR1 is SQVTM and CDR2 is ANQGSEA. Trimming shortened V by 7 bases and J by 7 bases, and 16 bases separated the two germline ends. The CDR3 reads CSGQTAGGGYTF. In nucleotides, the CDR3 is TGCAGCGGCCAAACAGCGGGAGGTGGCTACACCTTC.

Concerning this clone itself: Different DNA sequences within this sample yield the same CDR3. This chain links TRBV11-2 with TRBJ2-7; 10 positions match TRBD1. The trim removed 3 bases at V and 5 bases at J, leaving 4 bases unmatched. The CDR3 has 14 amino acids. Per germline, CDR1 SGHAT and CDR2 FQNNGV. CDR3 region: CASSFGTGDHEQYF. In nucleotides, the CDR3 is TGTGCCAGCAGCTTCGGGACAGGGGACCACGAGCAGTACTTC.

The chain is built from TRBV19 and TRBJ2-7, with 7 bases matching TRBD2. Germline values: CDR1 LNHDA, CDR2 SQIVND (reference sequence). The CDR3 spans 15 residues. V dropped 0 bases and J dropped 3; count of bases not matched to a gene: 5. For the CDR3, the DNA is TGTGCCAGTAGTATAGATCTTGGACTAGGCTACGAGCAGTACTTC. Translated: CASSIDLGLGYEQYF.

This clone was detected only once. The sample has other DNA sequences that encode this CDR3 too. The gene calls are TRBV27 and TRBJ1-1; D may be TRBD1 (5 bases). The CDR3 spans 14 residues. Germline CDR1 reads MNHEY; CDR2 reads SMNVEV (reference sequence). The germline V and J ends were trimmed by 3 bases and 3 bases, with 11 bases remaining between them. The CDR3 DNA reads as TGTGCCAGCAGTTTGGCTGGGGGGGACACTGAAGCTTTCTTT. Protein product: CASSLAGGDTEAFF.